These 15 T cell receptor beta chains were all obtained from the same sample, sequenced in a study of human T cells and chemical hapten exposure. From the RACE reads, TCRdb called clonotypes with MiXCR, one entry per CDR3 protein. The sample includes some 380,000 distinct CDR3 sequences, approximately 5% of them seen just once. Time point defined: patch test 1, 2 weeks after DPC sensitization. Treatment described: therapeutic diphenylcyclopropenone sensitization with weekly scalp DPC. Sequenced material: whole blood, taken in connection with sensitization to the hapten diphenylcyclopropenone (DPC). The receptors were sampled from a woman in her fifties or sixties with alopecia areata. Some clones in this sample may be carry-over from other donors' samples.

CDR3 nucleotides: TGTGCCAGCAGCTCCCGGGACGCCTCCTACGAGCAGTACTTC. This gives the protein CASSSRDASYEQYF. The chain has TRBV5-4 and TRBJ2-7; D tentatively reads TRBD1 or TRBD2 (5 bases each). CDR3 size: 14 residues. Looked up from germline, CDR1 is SGHNT and CDR2 is YYREEE (reference sequence). Trimming cost V 3 bases and J 0 bases, with 10 bases left between them. Variable domain in full (rest from reference TRBV5-4 and TRBJ2-7): ETGVTQSPTHLIKTRGQQVTLRCSSQSGHNTVSWYQQALGQGPQFIFQYYREEENGRGNFPPRFSGLQFPNYSSELNVNALELDDSALYLCASSSRDASYEQYFGPGTRLTVT.

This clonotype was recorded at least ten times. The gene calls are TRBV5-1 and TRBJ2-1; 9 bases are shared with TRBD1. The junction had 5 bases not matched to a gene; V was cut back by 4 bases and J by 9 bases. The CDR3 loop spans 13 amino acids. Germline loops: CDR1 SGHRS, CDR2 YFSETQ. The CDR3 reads CASSQGQGGEQFF. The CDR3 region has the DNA TGCGCCAGCAGCCAGGGACAGGGTGGTGAGCAGTTCTTC.

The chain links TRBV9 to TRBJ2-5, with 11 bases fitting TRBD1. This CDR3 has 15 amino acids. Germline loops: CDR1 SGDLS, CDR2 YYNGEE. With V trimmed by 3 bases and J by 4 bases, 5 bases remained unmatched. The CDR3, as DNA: TGTGCCAGCAGCGCCAGGGACAGGGGGAGAGAGACCCAGTACTTC. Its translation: CASSARDRGRETQYF.

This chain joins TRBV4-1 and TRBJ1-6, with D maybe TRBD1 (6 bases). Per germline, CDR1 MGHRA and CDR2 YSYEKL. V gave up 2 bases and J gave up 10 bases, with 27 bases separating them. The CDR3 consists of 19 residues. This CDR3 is CASSQPKPFFQGIKSPLHF. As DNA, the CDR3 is TGCGCCAGCAGCCAACCTAAACCATTTTTTCAGGGGATAAAATCACCCCTCCACTTT.

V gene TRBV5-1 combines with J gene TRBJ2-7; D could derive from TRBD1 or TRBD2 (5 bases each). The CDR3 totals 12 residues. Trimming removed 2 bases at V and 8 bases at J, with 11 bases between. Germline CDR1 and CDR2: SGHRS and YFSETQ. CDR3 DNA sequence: TGCGCCAGCAGCTTCGAGGGGTGGAAGCAGTACTTC. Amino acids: CASSFEGWKQYF.

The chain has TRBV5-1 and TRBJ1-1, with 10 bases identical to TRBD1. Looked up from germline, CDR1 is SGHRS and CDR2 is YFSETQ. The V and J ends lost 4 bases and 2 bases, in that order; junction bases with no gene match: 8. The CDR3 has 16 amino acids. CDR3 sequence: CASSPEGTGENTEAFF. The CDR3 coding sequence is TGCGCCAGCAGCCCCGAGGGGACAGGGGAAAACACTGAAGCTTTCTTT.

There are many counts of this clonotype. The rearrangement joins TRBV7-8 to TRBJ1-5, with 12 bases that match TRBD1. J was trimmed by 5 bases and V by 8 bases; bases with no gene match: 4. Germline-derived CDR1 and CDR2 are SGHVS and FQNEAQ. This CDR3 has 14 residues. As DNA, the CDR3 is TGTGCCAGCTCGGGGACAGGGGGCGATCAGCCCCAGCATTTT. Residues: CASSGTGGDQPQHF.

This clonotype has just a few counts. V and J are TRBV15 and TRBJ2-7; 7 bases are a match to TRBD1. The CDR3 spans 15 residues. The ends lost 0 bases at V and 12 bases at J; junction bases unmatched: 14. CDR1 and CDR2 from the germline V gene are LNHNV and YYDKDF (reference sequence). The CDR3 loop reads CATSREQGPTAPRYF. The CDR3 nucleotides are TGTGCCACCAGCAGAGAACAGGGGCCTACCGCCCCTCGGTACTTC.

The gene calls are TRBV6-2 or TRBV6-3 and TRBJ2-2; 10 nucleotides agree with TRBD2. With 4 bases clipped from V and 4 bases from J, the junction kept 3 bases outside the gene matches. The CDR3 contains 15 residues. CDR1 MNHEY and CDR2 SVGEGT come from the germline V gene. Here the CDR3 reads CASSLTSGITGELFF. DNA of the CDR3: TGTGCCAGCAGTTTAACTAGCGGGATCACCGGGGAGCTGTTTTTT.

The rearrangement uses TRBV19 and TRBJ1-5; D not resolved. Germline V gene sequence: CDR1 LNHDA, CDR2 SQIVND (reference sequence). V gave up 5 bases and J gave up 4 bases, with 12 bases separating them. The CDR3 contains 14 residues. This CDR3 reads CASSWRTGNQPQHF. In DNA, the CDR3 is TGTGCCAGTAGTTGGAGGACGGGGAATCAGCCCCAGCATTTT.

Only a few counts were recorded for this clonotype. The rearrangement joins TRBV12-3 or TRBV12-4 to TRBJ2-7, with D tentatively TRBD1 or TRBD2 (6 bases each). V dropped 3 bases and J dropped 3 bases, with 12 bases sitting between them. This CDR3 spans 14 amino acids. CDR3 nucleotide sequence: TGTGCCAGCAGTTTTGTGGGGGGCGGCTACGAGCAGTACTTC. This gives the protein CASSFVGGGYEQYF.

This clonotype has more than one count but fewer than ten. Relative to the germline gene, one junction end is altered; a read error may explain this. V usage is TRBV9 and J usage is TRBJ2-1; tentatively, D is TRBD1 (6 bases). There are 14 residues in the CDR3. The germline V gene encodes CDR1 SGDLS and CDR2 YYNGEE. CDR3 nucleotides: TGTGCCAGCAGCTTTGGGGGCCGGGACAATGAGCAGATCTTC. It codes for CASSFGGRDNEQIF.

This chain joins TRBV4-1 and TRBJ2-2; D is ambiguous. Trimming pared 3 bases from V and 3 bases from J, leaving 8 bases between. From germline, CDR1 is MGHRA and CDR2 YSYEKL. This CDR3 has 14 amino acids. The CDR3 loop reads CASSHPSYTGELFF. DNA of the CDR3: TGCGCCAGCAGCCACCCCAGCTACACCGGGGAGCTGTTTTTT.

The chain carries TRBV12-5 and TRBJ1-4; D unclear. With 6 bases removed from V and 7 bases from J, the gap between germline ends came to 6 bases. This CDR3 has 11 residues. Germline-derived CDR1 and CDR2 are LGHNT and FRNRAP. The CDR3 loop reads CASGEIEKLFF. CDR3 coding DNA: TGTGCTAGTGGAGAGATTGAAAAACTGTTTTTT. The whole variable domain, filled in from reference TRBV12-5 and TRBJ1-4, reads DARVTQTPRHKVTEMGQEVTMRCQPILGHNTVFWYRQTMMQGLELLAYFRNRAPLDDSGMPKDRFSAEMPDATLATLKIQPSEPRDSAVYFCASGEIEKLFFGSGTQLSVL.

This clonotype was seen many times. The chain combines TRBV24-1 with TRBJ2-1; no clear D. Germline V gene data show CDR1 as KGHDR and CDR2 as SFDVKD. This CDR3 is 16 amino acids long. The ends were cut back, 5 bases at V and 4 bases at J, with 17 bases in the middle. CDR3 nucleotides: TGTGCCACCAGTGGATCCAGTGACAAGGAATACAATGAGCAGTTCTTC. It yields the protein CATSGSSDKEYNEQFF.